Reported below is one T cell receptor (beta chain). V lost 1 base and J 5 bases, leaving 6 bases between the germline ends. Germline V gives CDR1 SGHTA, CDR2 FQGTGA. The CDR3 totals 13 residues. This record belongs to a study of blood T cell repertoires in COVID-19. The method was immunoSEQ multiplex PCR; TCRdb's version includes in-frame clones alone and lacks a portion of them. The sample includes 430,000 or so clones, roughly 90% seen only once; the top ten take roughly 0.84%. Source material: peripheral blood. V and J are TRBV7-3 and TRBJ2-1; D gene uncertain. The receptor was derived from a man younger than 35 with COVID-19, enrolled during active disease. In nucleotides, the CDR3 is TGTGCCAGCAGCTTAAATCTCCACAATGAGCAGTTCTTC. Its translation is CASSLNLHNEQFF. Complete variable domain (other parts from reference TRBV7-3 and TRBJ2-1): GAGVSQTPSNKVTEKGKYVELRCDPISGHTALYWYRQSLGQGPEFLIYFQGTGAADDSGLPNDRFFAVRPEGSVSTLKIQRTERGDSAVYLCASSLNLHNEQFFGPGTRLTVL.